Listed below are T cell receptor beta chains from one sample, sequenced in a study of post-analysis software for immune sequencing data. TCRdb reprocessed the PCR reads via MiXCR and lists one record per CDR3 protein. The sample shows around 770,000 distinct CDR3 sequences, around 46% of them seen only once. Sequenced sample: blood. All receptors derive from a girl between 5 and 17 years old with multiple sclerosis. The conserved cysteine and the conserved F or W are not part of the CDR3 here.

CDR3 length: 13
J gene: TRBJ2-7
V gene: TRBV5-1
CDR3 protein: ASSLAGGSADEQY

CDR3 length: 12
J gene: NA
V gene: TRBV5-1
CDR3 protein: ASSHRPGFYEQY

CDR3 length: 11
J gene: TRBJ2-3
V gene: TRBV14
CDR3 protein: ASGDRVVDTQY

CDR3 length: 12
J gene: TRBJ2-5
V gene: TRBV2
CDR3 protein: ASKAGVVGETQY

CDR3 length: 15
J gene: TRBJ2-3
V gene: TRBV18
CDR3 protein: ASSPGRGTTSTDTQY

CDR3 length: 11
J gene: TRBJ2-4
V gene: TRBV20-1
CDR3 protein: SASPGPRNIQY

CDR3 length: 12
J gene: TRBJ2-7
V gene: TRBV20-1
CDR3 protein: SALDGGRYYEQY

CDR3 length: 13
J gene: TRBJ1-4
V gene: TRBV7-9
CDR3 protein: ASSLAGLSDEKLF

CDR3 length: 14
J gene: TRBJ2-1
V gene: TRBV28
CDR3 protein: ASSPRGAGPYNEQF

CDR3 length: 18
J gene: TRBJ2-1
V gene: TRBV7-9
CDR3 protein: ASSPRALAGGTTIYNEQF

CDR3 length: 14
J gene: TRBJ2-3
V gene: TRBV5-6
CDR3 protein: ASSFIQGRSTDTQY

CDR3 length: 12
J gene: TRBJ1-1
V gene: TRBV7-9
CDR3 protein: ASSPNWGNTEAF

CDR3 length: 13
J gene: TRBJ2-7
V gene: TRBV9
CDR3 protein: ASSVAGTTDYEQY

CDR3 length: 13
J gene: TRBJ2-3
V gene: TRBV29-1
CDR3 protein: SVEIDFPSTDTQY

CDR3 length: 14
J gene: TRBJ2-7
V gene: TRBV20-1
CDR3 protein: SATSVSGRISYEQY

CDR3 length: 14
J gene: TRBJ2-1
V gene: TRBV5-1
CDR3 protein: ASSPGGGRSYNEQF

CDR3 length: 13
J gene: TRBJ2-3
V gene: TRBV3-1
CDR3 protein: ASSPDRGTKDTQY

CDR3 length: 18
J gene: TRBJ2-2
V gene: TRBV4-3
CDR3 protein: ASSHPGTSGRAVDPGELF

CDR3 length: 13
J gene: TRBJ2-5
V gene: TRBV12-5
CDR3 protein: ASGSSGRKAETQY

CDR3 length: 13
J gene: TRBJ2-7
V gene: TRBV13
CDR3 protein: ASSPGRDDTYEQY

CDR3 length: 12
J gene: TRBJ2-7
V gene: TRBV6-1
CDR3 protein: ASSEQSVTYEQY

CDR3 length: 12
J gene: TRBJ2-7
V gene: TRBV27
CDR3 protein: ASSKTEVGYEQY

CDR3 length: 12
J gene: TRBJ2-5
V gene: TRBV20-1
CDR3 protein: SASDWRTQETQY

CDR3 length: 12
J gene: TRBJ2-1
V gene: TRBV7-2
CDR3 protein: ASSARTAINEQF

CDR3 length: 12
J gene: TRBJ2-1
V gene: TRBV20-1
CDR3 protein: SARDRASYNEQF

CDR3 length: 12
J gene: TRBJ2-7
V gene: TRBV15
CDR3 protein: ATSRDQYSYEQY

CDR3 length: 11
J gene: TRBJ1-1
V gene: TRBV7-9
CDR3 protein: ASSLAYGTEAF

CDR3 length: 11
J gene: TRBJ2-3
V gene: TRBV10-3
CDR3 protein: AIGGENTDTQY

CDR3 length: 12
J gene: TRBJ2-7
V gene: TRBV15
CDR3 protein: ATKDRGNSYEQY

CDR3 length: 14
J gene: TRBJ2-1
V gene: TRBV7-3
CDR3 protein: ASSSLASLGHNEQF

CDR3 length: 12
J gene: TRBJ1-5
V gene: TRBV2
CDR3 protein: ASSGDTADQPQH